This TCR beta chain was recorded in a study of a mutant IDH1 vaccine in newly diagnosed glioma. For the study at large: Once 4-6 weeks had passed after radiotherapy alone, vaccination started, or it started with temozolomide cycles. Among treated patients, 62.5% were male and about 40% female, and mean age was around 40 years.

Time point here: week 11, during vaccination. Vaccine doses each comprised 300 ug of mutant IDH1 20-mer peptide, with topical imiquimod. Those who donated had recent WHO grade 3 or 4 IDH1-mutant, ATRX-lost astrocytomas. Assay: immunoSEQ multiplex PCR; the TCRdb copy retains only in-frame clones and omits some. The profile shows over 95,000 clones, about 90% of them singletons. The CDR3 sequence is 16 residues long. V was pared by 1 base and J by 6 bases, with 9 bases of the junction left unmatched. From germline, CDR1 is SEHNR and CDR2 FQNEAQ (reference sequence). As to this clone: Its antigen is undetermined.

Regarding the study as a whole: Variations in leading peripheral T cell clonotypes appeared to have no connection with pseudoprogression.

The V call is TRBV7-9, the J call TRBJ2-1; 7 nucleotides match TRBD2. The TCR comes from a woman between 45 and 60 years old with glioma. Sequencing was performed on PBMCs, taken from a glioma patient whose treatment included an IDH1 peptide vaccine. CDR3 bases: TGTGCCAGCAGCTTAGACATTGGCGGGAGCTCCAATGAGCAGTTCTTC. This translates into CASSLDIGGSSNEQFF.